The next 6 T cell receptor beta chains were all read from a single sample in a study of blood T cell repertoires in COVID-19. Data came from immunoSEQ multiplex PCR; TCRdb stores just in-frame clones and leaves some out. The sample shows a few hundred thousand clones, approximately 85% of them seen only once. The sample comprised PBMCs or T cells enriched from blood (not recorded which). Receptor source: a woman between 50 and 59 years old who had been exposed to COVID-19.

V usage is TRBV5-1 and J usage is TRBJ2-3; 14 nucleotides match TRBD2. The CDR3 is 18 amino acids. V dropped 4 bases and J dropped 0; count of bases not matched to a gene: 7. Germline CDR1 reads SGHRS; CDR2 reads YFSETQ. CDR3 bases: TGCGCCAGCAGCCCGACTAGCGGGGGGGTAACTAGCACAGATACGCAGTATTTT. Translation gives CASSPTSGGVTSTDTQYF.

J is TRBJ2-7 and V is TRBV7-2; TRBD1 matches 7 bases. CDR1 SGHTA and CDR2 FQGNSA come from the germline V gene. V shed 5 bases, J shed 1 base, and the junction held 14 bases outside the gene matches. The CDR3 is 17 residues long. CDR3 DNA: TGTGCCAGCAGCCTTACAGGGGTGTTAGACTGGTCCTACGAGCAGTACTTC. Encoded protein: CASSLTGVLDWSYEQYF.

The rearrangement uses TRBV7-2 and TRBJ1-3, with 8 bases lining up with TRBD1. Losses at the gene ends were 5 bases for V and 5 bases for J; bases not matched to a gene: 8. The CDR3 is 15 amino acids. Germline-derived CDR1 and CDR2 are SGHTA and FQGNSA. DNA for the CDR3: TGTGCCAGCAGCGCTCGGACAGGGATCCGAAACACCATATATTTT. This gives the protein CASSARTGIRNTIYF.

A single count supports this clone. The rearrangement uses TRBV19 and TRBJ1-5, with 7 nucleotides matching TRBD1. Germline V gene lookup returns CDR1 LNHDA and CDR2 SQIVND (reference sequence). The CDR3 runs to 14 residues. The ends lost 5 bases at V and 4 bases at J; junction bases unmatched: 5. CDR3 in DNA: TGTGCCAGTAGTTTAACAGGGGAGAATCAGCCCCAGCATTTT. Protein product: CASSLTGENQPQHF.

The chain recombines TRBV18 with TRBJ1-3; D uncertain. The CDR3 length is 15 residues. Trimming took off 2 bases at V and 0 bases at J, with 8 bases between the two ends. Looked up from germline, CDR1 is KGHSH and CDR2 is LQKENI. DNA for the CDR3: TGTGCCAGCTCACCAAAAGAGATCTCTGGAAACACCATATATTTT. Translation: CASSPKEISGNTIYF. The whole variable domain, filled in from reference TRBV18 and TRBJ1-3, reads NAGVMQNPRHLVRRRGQEARLRCSPMKGHSHVYWYRQLPEEGLKFMVYLQKENIIDESGMPKERFSAEFPKEGPSILRIQQVVRGDSAAYFCASSPKEISGNTIYFGEGSWLTVV.

CDR3: CASSLSGENQPQHF. The DNA of the CDR3 is TGTGCCAGCAGCTTAAGTGGGGAGAATCAGCCCCAGCATTTT. This chain joins TRBV7-2 and TRBJ1-5; D unclear. Germline CDR1 is SGHTA and CDR2 is FQGNSA. Trimming took 2 bases from V and 4 from J, leaving 9 bases between them. The CDR3 runs 14 residues.